The 30 T cell receptor beta chains below all came from one sample that was sequenced in a study of OX40 agonist ivuxolimab in advanced cancers. Profiled with immunoSEQ multiplex PCR; TCRdb holds only in-frame clones, not every one. The sample yields about 64,000 clones, more than 75% seen once. The source was CD4+ or CD8+ T cells sorted from blood, collected in a trial of the OX40 agonist ivuxolimab. The receptors stem from an adult with an advanced solid tumor such as melanoma, head and neck, liver or kidney cancer.

This clone has only a few counts. The V call is TRBV7-9, the J call TRBJ2-3; 13 nucleotides align to TRBD2. The CDR3 has 16 amino acids. Germline V gene sequence: CDR1 SEHNR, CDR2 FQNEAQ (reference sequence). V lost 4 bases to trimming and J lost 3 bases; unmatched junction nucleotides: 4. The CDR3 nucleotides are TGTGCCAGCAGCTCATGGACTAGCGGGAGAACAGATACGCAGTATTTT. Translation gives CASSSWTSGRTDTQYF.

The V gene is TRBV2, the J gene TRBJ2-7; D is perhaps TRBD2 (7 bases). The germline V gene encodes CDR1 SNHLY and CDR2 FYNNEI. The CDR3 is 15 residues long. Between the trimmed V and J ends, which lost 7 bases and 3 bases, there was a span of 19 bases. CDR3 DNA sequence: TGTGCCAGCACTTGGGGAGGGGGGGGCCTCTACGAGCAGTACTTC. This translates into CASTWGGGGLYEQYF.

The chain couples TRBV9 to TRBJ2-3; the match to TRBD1 covers 9 bases. Germline V CDR1 and CDR2: SGDLS, YYNGEE. With V trimmed by 6 bases and J by 4 bases, 9 bases remained unmatched. CDR3 length: 15 residues. CDR3 region: CASTRGDRVADTQYF. DNA of the CDR3: TGTGCCAGCACCCGGGGGGACAGGGTCGCAGATACGCAGTATTTT.

A remark on this clone: No DNA is shown, since the ends of the CDR3 on it are uncertain; the CDR3 is the one TCRdb lists. This sequence joins TRBV7-9 and TRBJ2-5. Germline V gene data show CDR1 as SEHNR and CDR2 as FQNEAQ (reference sequence). The CDR3 extends over 13 residues, inclusive of both ends. The CDR3 spells CASSLDVGTGTYF.

This chain joins TRBV4-2 and TRBJ2-1; 11 nucleotides align to TRBD1. The V segment lost 6 bases and the J segment 9 bases; nucleotides outside the gene matches: 10. This CDR3 is 15 amino acids long. The germline V gene has CDR1 LGHNA and CDR2 YNFKEQ. CDR3 residues: CASSTPGQGVSEQFF. The CDR3 coding sequence is TGTGCCAGCAGTACTCCGGGACAGGGGGTCAGTGAGCAGTTCTTC.

The chain combines TRBV14 with TRBJ2-1, with TRBD1 matching over 11 bases. The CDR3 sequence is 16 residues long. Germline trimming cut 1 base from V and 7 bases from J; bases unmatched to any gene: 6. Per germline, CDR1 SGHDN and CDR2 FVKESK. The CDR3 is CASSQAGQGANNEQFF. The CDR3 coding sequence is TGTGCCAGCAGCCAAGCTGGACAGGGGGCAAATAATGAGCAGTTCTTC.

This clone was picked up one time. V usage is TRBV7-8 and J usage is TRBJ2-1, with TRBD2 matching over 9 bases. The CDR3 length is 16 residues. V shed 7 bases and J 8 bases; nucleotides not matched to a gene: 15. From germline, CDR1 is SGHVS and CDR2 FQNEAQ. The CDR3 sequence: CASKAGRLAGIYEQFF. DNA for the CDR3: TGTGCCAGCAAGGCAGGGCGCCTAGCGGGGATCTATGAGCAGTTCTTC. The entire variable domain, with the rest obtained from reference TRBV7-8 and TRBJ2-1, is as follows: GAGVSQSPRYKVAKRGQDVALRCDPISGHVSLFWYQQALGQGPEFLTYFQNEAQLDKSGLPSDRFFAERPEGSVSTLKIQRTQQEDSAVYLCASKAGRLAGIYEQFFGPGTRLTVL.

The chain uses TRBV5-8 and TRBJ1-1, with TRBD1 matching over 9 bases. The CDR3 loop spans 16 amino acids. The trim removed 6 bases at V and 3 bases at J, leaving 12 bases unmatched. Germline assignment: CDR1 SGHTS and CDR2 YDEGEE. The CDR3 loop reads CASTPGQGLYDTEAFF. CDR3 in DNA: TGTGCCAGCACCCCGGGACAGGGATTGTATGACACTGAAGCTTTCTTT.

V gene TRBV5-5 combines with J gene TRBJ1-1; D remains ambiguous. Trimming took 2 bases from V and 7 from J, leaving 12 bases between them. The CDR3 runs 13 residues. Germline V gives CDR1 SGHKS, CDR2 YYEKEE (reference sequence). CDR3 in DNA: TGTGCCAGCAGCTTAAACGGCCCAGGTGAAGCTTTCTTT. Residues: CASSLNGPGEAFF. Full variable domain (outside the CDR3, taken from reference TRBV5-5 and TRBJ1-1): DAGVTQSPTHLIKTRGQQVTLRCSPISGHKSVSWYQQVLGQGPQFIFQYYEKEERGRGNFPDRFSARQFPNYSSELNVNALLLGDSALYLCASSLNGPGEAFFGQGTRLTVV.

The chain uses TRBV5-1 and TRBJ2-7; a possible D gene is TRBD2 (6 bases). The germline V gene encodes CDR1 SGHRS and CDR2 YFSETQ. V dropped 4 bases and J dropped 0 bases, with 14 bases sitting between them. This CDR3 has 15 amino acids. CDR3 loop: CASSGPGTRSYEQYF. CDR3 coding DNA: TGCGCCAGCAGCGGCCCCGGGACTCGCTCCTACGAGCAGTACTTC.

This clone was seen a handful of times. The V and J genes are TRBV4-2 and TRBJ2-7; a possible D gene is TRBD1 (6 bases). V was clipped by 0 bases and J by 0 bases, with 9 bases between them. The CDR3 has 15 residues. The germline V gene has CDR1 LGHNA and CDR2 YNFKEQ. The CDR3 DNA reads as TGTGCCAGCAGCCAAGAAAGGGGGAGCTCCTACGAGCAGTACTTC. Protein product: CASSQERGSSYEQYF.

This clone was found once. This sequence joins TRBV30 and TRBJ2-5; D is uncertain. The CDR3 totals 11 residues. Between the trimmed V and J ends, which lost 2 bases and 4 bases, there was a span of 5 bases. Germline CDR1 is GTSNPN and CDR2 is SVGIG (reference sequence). The CDR3 reads CAWSPSETQYF. The CDR3 bases are TGTGCCTGGAGTCCCTCAGAGACCCAGTACTTC.

This chain connects TRBV21-1 to TRBJ1-2. TRBV21-1 is labeled a pseudogene. This CDR3 spans 10 amino acids. This chain's CDR3 is CDQSDYGYTF. The CDR3 nucleotides read TGCGACCAAAGCGACTATGGCTACACCTTC.

V gene TRBV6-1 combines with J gene TRBJ1-1; unclear D gene. CDR3 length equals 14 residues. Trimming removed 6 bases at V and 5 bases at J, with 16 bases between. The V gene's germline CDR1 is MNHNS and CDR2 SASEGT. CDR3 coding DNA: TGTGCCAGCAGCGAACGTGAGACGGGAACTGAAGCTTTCTTT. It encodes CASSERETGTEAFF.

The gene calls are TRBV5-4 and TRBJ2-2, with unresolved D. Trimming pared 4 bases from V and 7 bases from J, leaving 17 bases between. The CDR3 is made up of 15 amino acids. Germline V gives CDR1 SGHNT, CDR2 YYREEE (reference sequence). The chain's CDR3 is CASSPPTSAHGELFF. The CDR3 DNA is TGTGCCAGCAGCCCCCCCACATCGGCCCACGGGGAGCTGTTTTTT.

The gene calls are TRBV6-5 and TRBJ2-1, with unresolved D. CDR1 MNHEY and CDR2 SVGAGI come from the germline V gene. Trimming took off 0 bases at V and 6 bases at J, with 12 bases between the two ends. This CDR3 is 15 amino acids long. The CDR3, as DNA: TGTGCCAGCAGTTACTCGATGAAAGTCCTCAATGAGCAGTTCTTC. Protein: CASSYSMKVLNEQFF.

This chain links TRBV19 with TRBJ1-1; tentative D call: TRBD1 (6 bases). Germline CDR1 is LNHDA and CDR2 is SQIVND (reference sequence). This CDR3 region has 15 residues. V dropped 3 bases and J dropped 0 bases, with 11 bases sitting between them. Written as DNA, the CDR3 is TGTGCCAGTAGTATTCCAGACAGGATGAACACTGAAGCTTTCTTT. It codes for CASSIPDRMNTEAFF.

The genes are TRBV28 and TRBJ2-3; possible D gene TRBD2, 6 bases. V was cut by 8 bases and J by 0 bases, with 6 bases left in between. The germline gives CDR1 MDHEN, CDR2 SYDVKM. The CDR3 contains 12 residues. The CDR3 loop reads CASGGSTDTQYF. CDR3 bases: TGTGCCAGCGGGGGGAGCACAGATACGCAGTATTTT.

The chain recombines TRBV7-9 with TRBJ2-7; the D gene is possibly TRBD2 (6 bases). The CDR3 is made up of 12 amino acids. The germline V gene encodes CDR1 SEHNR and CDR2 FQNEAQ (reference sequence). Trimming removed 5 bases at V and 5 bases at J, with 10 bases between. The CDR3 coding sequence is TGTGCCAGCAGCACTAGCTTCCACGAGCAGTACTTC. This translates into CASSTSFHEQYF.

The chain has TRBV6-5 and TRBJ1-2, with D hard to call. Germline V gene sequence: CDR1 MNHEY, CDR2 SVGAGI. The CDR3 is 13 residues long. The V end lost 2 bases, the J end lost 8 bases, and 12 bases lay between the germline ends. DNA for the CDR3: TGTGCCAGCAGTTACGGTCAAGTCGGGGGCTACACCTTC. This sequence encodes CASSYGQVGGYTF.

Only a few counts were recorded for this clone. The chain recombines TRBV6-1 with TRBJ1-3, with D unresolved. The V end lost 8 bases, the J end lost 4 bases, and 6 bases lay between the germline ends. In germline, CDR1 is MNHNS, CDR2 SASEGT. CDR3 size: 11 residues. CDR3 nucleotides: TGTGCCAGCCTTGCCGGAAACACCATATATTTT. Translation gives CASLAGNTIYF.

The rearrangement links TRBV11-2 to TRBJ1-2; weak D call: TRBD1 (6 bases). The germline CDR1 and CDR2 sequences are SGHAT and FQNNGV. The germline V and J ends were trimmed by 5 bases and 4 bases, with 20 bases remaining between them. This CDR3 is 16 amino acids long. The CDR3, as DNA: TGTGCCAGCAGCCGGACAGCTAAATCATTTGCCTATGGCTACACCTTC. Encoded protein: CASSRTAKSFAYGYTF.

The genes are TRBV6-5 and TRBJ1-4; 8 bases line up with TRBD1. The CDR3 length is 14 residues. Germline-derived CDR1 and CDR2 are MNHEY and SVGAGI. The ends lost 4 bases at V and 6 bases at J; junction bases unmatched: 4. The CDR3 DNA reads TGTGCCAGCAGTTCCAGGGGGCGCCATGAAAAACTGTTTTTT. Its protein product is CASSSRGRHEKLFF.

This chain links TRBV5-1 with TRBJ2-5; TRBD2 might be the D (6 bases). Germline-derived CDR1 and CDR2 are SGHRS and YFSETQ. The CDR3 spans 14 residues. Trimming pared 5 bases from V and 1 base from J, leaving 12 bases between. DNA of the CDR3: TGCGCCAGCAGTGACCCGGGGGTCCAAGAGACCCAGTACTTC. It is translated as CASSDPGVQETQYF.

This chain links TRBV10-3 with TRBJ2-3; 10 bases are shared with TRBD2. J lost 2 bases, V lost 4 bases, and 6 bases had no gene match. Per germline, CDR1 ENHRY and CDR2 SYGVKD. The CDR3 has 16 amino acids. The DNA of the CDR3 is TGTGCCATCAGTGCAGCTAGCGGGGGTACCACAGATACGCAGTATTTT. Amino acids: CAISAASGGTTDTQYF.

The CDR3 spells CASSFGPWGYTF. CDR3 sequence (DNA): TGTGCCAGCAGCTTTGGGCCCTGGGGCTACACCTTC. V is TRBV7-2 and J is TRBJ1-2; D not certain. Germline lookup yields CDR1 SGHTA and CDR2 FQGNSA. This CDR3 comprises 12 residues. V lost 3 bases and J 8 bases, leaving 10 bases between the germline ends. The full variable domain, in which reference TRBV7-2 and TRBJ1-2 provide the parts outside the CDR3, is GAGVSQSPSNKVTEKGKDVELRCDPISGHTALYWYRQSLGQGLEFLIYFQGNSAPDKSGLPSDRFSAERTGGSVSTLTIQRTQQEDSAVYLCASSFGPWGYTFGSGTRLTVV.

This chain joins TRBV6-5 and TRBJ2-7; 8 nucleotides match TRBD2. CDR1 is MNHEY and CDR2 is SVGAGI in the germline V gene. The CDR3 runs to 13 residues. V lost 4 bases to trimming and J lost 7 bases; unmatched junction nucleotides: 6. CDR3 sequence (DNA): TGTGCCAGCAGTTGGCGGACGGGGGGGGAGCAGTACTTC. Translated, it gives CASSWRTGGEQYF.

The rearrangement joins TRBV6-4 to TRBJ2-2, with TRBD2 matching over 8 bases. CDR1 is MRHNA, CDR2 SNTAGT, per germline. This CDR3 has 16 residues. J gave up 4 bases and V 2 bases, and 6 bases lay outside the gene matches. The CDR3 here is CASSDDGLAGTGELFF. The CDR3 DNA is TGTGCCAGCAGTGACGACGGACTAGCAGGCACCGGGGAGCTGTTTTTT.

V usage is TRBV6-5 and J usage is TRBJ2-7; D is uncertain. V dropped 2 bases and J dropped 0 bases, with 5 bases sitting between them. From germline, CDR1 is MNHEY and CDR2 SVGAGI. The CDR3 sequence is 13 residues long. The DNA for the CDR3 is TGTGCCAGCAGTTACAGGCCCTCCTACGAGCAGTACTTC. Its translation is CASSYRPSYEQYF.

This chain links TRBV5-1 with TRBJ2-7; tentative D call: TRBD2 (7 bases). Trimming pared 4 bases from V and 5 bases from J, leaving 16 bases between. The germline V gene has CDR1 SGHRS and CDR2 YFSETQ. The CDR3 runs 14 residues. CDR3 in amino acids: CASSPWGGFNEQYF. CDR3 DNA sequence: TGCGCCAGCAGCCCCTGGGGGGGCTTCAACGAGCAGTACTTC.